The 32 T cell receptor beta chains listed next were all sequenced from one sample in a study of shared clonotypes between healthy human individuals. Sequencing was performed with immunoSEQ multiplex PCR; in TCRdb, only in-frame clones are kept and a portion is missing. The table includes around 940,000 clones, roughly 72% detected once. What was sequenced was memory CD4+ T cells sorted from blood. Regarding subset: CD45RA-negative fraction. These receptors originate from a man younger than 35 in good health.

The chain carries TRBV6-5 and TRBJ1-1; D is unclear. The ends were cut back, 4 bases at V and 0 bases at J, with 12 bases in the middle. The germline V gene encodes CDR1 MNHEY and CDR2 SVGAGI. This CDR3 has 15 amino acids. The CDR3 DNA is TGTGCCAGCAGTTTTGACCTGAACATGAACACTGAAGCTTTCTTT. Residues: CASSFDLNMNTEAFF.

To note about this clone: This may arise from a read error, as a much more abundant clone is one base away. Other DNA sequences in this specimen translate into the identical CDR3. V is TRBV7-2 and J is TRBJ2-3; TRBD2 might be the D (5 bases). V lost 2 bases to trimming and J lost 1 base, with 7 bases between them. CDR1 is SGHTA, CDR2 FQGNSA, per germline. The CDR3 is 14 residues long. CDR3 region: CASSLTSGTDTQYF. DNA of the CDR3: TGTGCCAGCAGCTTAACTAGTGGCACAGATACGCAGTATTTT.

This CDR3 is CASSWPRTGQSYEQYF. The CDR3 DNA is TGTGCCAGCTCTTGGCCCCGGACAGGGCAATCCTACGAGCAGTACTTC. The genes are TRBV18 and TRBJ2-7; 8 nucleotides match TRBD1. The length of the CDR3 is 16 residues. CDR1 and CDR2 (germline): KGHSH, LQKENI. V lost 6 bases to trimming and J lost 1 base; unmatched junction nucleotides: 11.

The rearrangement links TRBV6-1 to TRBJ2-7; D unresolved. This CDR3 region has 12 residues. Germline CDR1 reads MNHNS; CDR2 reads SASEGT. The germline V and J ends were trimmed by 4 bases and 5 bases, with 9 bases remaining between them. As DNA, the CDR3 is TGTGCCAGCAGTGGATATGCTGACGAGCAGTACTTC. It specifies CASSGYADEQYF.

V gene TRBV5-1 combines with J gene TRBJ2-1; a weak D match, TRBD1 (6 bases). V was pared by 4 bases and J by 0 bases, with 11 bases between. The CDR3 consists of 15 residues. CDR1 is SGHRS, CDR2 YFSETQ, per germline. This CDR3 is CASSLDSSSYNEQFF. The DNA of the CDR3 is TGCGCCAGCAGCCTGGACAGTAGCTCCTACAATGAGCAGTTCTTC.

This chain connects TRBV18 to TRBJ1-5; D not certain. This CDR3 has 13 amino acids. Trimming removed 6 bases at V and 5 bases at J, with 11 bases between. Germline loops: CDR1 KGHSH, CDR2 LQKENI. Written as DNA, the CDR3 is TGTGCCAGCTCTTCGGGCCTCGATCAGCCCCAGCATTTT. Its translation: CASSSGLDQPQHF. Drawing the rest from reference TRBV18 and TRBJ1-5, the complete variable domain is NAGVMQNPRHLVRRRGQEARLRCSPMKGHSHVYWYRQLPEEGLKFMVYLQKENIIDESGMPKERFSAEFPKEGPSILRIQQVVRGDSAAYFCASSSGLDQPQHFGDGTRLSIL.

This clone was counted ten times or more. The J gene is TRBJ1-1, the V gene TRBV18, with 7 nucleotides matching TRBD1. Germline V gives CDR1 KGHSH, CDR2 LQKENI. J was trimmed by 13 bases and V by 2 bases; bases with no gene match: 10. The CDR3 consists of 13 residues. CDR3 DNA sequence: TGTGCCAGCTCACCAATCCAGGGGGAAGGAAGTTTCTTT. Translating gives CASSPIQGEGSFF. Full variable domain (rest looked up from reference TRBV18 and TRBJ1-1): NAGVMQNPRHLVRRRGQEARLRCSPMKGHSHVYWYRQLPEEGLKFMVYLQKENIIDESGMPKERFSAEFPKEGPSILRIQQVVRGDSAAYFCASSPIQGEGSFFGQGTRLTVV.

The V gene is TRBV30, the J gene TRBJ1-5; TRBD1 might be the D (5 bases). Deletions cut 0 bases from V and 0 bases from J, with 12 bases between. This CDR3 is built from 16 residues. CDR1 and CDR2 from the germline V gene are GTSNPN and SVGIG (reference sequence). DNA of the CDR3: TGTGCCTGGAGTGTAGGTGGGGCGGCTAGCAATCAGCCCCAGCATTTT. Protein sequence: CAWSVGGAASNQPQHF.

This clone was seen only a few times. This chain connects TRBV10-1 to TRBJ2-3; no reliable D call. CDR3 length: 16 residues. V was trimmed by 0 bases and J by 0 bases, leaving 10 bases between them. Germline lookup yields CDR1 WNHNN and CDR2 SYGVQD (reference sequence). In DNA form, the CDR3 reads TGCGCCAGCAGTGAGTCGGCAGCCGCTAGCACAGATACGCAGTATTTT. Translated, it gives CASSESAAASTDTQYF.

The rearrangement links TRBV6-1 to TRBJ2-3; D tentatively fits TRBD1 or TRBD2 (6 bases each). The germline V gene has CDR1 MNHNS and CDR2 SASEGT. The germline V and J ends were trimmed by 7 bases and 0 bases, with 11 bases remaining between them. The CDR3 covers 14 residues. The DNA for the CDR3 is TGTGCCAGCAAAAGGGGGACTAGCACAGATACGCAGTATTTT. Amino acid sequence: CASKRGTSTDTQYF.

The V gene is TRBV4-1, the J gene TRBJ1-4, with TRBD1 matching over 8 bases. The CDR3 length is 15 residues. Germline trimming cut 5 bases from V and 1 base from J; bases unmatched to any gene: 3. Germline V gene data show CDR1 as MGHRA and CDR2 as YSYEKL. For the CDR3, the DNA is TGCGCCAGCAGCGCAGGGGGCGTAACTAATGAAAAACTGTTTTTT. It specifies CASSAGGVTNEKLFF.

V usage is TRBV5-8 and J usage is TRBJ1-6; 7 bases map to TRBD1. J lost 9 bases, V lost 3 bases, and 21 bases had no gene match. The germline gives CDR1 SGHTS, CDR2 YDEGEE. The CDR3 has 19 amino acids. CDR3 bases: TGTGCCAGCAGCTCCCGCCGGGACAGTTTATTTTTACGAGGTTCACCCCTCCACTTT. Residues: CASSSRRDSLFLRGSPLHF.

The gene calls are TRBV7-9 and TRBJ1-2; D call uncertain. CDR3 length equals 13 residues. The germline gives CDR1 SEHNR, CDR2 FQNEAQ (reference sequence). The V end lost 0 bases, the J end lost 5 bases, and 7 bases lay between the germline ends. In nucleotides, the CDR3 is TGTGCCAGCAGCTTAGCGGCCACTTATGGCTACACCTTC. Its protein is CASSLAATYGYTF.

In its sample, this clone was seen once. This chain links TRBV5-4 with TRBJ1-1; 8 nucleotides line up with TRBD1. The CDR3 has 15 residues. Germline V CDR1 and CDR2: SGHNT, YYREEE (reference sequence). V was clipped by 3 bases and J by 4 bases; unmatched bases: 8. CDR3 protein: CASSWGRDRITEAFF. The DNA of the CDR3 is TGTGCCAGCAGCTGGGGGAGGGACAGGATCACTGAAGCTTTCTTT.

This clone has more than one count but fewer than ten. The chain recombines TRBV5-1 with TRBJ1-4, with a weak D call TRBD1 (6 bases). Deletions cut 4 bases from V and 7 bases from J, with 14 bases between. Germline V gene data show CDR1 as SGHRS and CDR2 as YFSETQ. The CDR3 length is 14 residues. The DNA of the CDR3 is TGCGCCAGCAGCCAGGGGCAGGCGCGTGAAAAACTGTTTTTT. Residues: CASSQGQAREKLFF. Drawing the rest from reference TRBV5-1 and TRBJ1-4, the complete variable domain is KAGVTQTPRYLIKTRGQQVTLSCSPISGHRSVSWYQQTPGQGLQFLFEYFSETQRNKGNFPGRFSGRQFSNSRSEMNVSTLELGDSALYLCASSQGQAREKLFFGSGTQLSVL.

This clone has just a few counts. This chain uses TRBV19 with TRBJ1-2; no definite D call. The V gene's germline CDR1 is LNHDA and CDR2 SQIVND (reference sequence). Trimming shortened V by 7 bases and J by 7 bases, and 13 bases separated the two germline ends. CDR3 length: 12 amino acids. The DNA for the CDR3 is TGTGCCAGTATCGATCGGGAGTTTGGCTACACCTTC. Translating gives CASIDREFGYTF.

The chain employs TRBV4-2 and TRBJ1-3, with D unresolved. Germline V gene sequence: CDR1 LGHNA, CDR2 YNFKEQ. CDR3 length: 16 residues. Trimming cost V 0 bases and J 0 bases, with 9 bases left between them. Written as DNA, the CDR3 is TGTGCCAGCAGCCAAGATTGGTCTAGCTCTGGAAACACCATATATTTT. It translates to CASSQDWSSSGNTIYF.

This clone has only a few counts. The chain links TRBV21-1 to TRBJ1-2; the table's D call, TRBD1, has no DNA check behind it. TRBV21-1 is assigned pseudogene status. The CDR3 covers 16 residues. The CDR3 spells CASSKKTHTRLYGYTF. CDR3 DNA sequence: TGTGCCAGCAGCAAAAAGACCCACACCAGGCTCTATGGCTACACCTTC.

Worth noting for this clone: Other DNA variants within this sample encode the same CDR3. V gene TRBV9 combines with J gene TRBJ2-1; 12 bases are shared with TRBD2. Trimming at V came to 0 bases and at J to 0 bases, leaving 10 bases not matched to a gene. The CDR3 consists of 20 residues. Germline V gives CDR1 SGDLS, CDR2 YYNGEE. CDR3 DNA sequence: TGTGCCAGCAGCGTAGCGCCCGGGACTAGCGGGTCAAGCTCCTACAATGAGCAGTTCTTC. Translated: CASSVAPGTSGSSSYNEQFF.

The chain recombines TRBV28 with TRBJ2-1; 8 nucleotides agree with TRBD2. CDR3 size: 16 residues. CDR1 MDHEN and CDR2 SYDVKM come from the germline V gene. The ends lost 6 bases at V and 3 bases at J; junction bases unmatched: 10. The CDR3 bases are TGTGCCAGCAGCGCGGCGGGACTAGATAGCTACAATGAGCAGTTCTTC. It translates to CASSAAGLDSYNEQFF.

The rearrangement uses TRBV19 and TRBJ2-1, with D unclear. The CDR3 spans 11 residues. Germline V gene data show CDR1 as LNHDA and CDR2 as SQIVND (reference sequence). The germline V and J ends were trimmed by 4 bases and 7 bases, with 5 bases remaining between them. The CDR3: CASSRWNEQFF. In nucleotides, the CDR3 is TGTGCCAGTAGTAGGTGGAATGAGCAGTTCTTC.

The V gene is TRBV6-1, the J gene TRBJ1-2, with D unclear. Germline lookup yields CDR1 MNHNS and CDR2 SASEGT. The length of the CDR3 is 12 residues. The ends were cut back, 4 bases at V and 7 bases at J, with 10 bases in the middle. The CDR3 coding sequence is TGTGCCAGCAGTGGGACGGCTTCTGGCTACACCTTC. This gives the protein CASSGTASGYTF.

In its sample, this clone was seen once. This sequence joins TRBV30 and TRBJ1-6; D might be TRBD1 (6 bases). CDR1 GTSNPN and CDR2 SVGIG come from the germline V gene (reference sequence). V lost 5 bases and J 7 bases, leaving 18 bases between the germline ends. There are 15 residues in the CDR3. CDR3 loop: CAWGEVGRGNSPLHF. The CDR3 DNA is TGTGCCTGGGGCGAGGTTGGCAGGGGCAATTCACCCCTCCACTTT.

The CDR3 sequence is CASSPRASGTGAGYEQYF. CDR3 in DNA: TGTGCCAGCAGTCCACGAGCTAGCGGGACTGGAGCGGGCTACGAGCAGTACTTC. The genes are TRBV27 and TRBJ2-7, with 9 positions matching TRBD2. J gave up 3 bases and V 5 bases, and 17 bases lay outside the gene matches. Germline V gene sequence: CDR1 MNHEY, CDR2 SMNVEV (reference sequence). This CDR3 contains 18 residues.

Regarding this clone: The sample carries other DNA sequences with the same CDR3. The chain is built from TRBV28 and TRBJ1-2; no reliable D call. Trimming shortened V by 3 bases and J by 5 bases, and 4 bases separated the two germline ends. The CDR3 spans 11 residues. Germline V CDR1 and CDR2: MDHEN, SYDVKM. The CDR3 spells CASSLRYGYTF. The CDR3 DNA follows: TGTGCCAGCAGTTTGAGATATGGCTACACCTTC.

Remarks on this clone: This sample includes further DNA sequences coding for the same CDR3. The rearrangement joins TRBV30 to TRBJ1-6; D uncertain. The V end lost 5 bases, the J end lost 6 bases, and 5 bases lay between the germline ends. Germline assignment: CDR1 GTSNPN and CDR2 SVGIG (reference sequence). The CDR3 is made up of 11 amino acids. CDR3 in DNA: TGTGCCTGGTCTAGTAATTCACCCCTCCACTTT. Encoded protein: CAWSSNSPLHF.

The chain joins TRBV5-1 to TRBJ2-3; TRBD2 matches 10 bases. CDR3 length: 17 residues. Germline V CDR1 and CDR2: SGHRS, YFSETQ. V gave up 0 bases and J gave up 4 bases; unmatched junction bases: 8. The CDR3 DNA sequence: TGCGCCAGCAGCTTGGGTATGGCTAGCGGGAGCTCAGATACGCAGTATTTT. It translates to CASSLGMASGSSDTQYF.

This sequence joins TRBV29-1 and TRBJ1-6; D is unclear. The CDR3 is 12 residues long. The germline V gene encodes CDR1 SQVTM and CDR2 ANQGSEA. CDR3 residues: CGAGSYNSPLHF. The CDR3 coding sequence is TGCGGTGCGGGGTCCTATAATTCACCCCTCCACTTT. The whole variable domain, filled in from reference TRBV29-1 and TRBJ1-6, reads SAVISQKPSRDICQRGTSLTIQCQVDSQVTMMFWYRQQPGQSLTLIATANQGSEATYESGFVIDKFPISRPNLTFSTLTVSNMSPEDSSIYLCGAGSYNSPLHFGNGTRLTVT.

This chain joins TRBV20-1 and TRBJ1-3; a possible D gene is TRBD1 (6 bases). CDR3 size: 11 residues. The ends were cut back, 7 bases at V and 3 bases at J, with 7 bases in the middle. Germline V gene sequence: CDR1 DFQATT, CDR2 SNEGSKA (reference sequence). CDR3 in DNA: TGCAGTGGGACAGATGGAAACACCATATATTTT. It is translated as CSGTDGNTIYF.

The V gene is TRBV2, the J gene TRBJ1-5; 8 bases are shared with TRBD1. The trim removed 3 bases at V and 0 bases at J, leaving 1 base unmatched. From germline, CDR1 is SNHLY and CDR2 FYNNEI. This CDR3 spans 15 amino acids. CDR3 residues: CASSEGQASNQPQHF. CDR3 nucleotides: TGTGCCAGCAGTGAGGGACAGGCTAGCAATCAGCCCCAGCATTTT.

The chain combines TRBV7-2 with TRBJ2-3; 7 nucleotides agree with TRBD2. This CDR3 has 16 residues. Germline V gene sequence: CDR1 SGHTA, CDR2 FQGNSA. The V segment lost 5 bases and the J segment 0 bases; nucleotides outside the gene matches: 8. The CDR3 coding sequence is TGTGCCAGCAGCCAACAGGTGCGGGAGAGCACAGATACGCAGTATTTT. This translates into CASSQQVRESTDTQYF.

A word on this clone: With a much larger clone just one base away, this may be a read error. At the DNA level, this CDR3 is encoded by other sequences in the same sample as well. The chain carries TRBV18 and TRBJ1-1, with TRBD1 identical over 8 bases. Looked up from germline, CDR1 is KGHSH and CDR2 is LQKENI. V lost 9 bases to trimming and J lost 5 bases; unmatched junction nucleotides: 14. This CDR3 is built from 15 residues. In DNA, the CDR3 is TGTGCCAGTTCCCCCCAGGGGGCGTTAGTAACTGAAGCTTTCTTT. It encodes CASSPQGALVTEAFF.